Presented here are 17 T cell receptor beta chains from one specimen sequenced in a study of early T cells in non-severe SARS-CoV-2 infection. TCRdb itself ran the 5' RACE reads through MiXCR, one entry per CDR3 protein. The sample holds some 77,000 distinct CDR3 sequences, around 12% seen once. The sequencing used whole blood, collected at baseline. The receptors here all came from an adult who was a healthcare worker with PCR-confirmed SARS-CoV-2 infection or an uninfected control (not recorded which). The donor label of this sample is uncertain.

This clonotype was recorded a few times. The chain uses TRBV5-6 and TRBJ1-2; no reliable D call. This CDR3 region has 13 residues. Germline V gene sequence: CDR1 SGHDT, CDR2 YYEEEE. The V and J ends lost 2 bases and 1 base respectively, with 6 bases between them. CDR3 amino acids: CASSLPVNYGYTF. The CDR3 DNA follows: TGTGCCAGCAGCTTACCGGTTAACTATGGCTACACCTTC.

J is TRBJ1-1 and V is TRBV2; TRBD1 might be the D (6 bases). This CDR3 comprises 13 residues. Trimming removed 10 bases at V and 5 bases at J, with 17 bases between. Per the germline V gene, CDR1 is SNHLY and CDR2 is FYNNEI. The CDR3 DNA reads TGTGCCACCCGGAGGGGGGCGGGGACTGAAGCTTTCTTT. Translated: CATRRGAGTEAFF.

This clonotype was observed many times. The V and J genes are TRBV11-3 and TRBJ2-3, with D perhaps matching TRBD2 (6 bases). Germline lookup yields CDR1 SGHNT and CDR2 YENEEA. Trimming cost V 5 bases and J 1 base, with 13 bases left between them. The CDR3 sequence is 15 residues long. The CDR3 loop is CASSRPGEGTDTQYF. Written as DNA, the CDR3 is TGTGCCAGCAGCCGCCCGGGAGAAGGCACAGATACGCAGTATTTT.

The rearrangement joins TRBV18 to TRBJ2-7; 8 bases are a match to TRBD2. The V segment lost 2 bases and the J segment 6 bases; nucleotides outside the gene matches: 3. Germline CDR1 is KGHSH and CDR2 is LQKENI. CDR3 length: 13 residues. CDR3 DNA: TGTGCCAGCTCACCAGGCGGGGGGCGCGAGCAGTACTTC. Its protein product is CASSPGGGREQYF. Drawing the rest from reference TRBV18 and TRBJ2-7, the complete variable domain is NAGVMQNPRHLVRRRGQEARLRCSPMKGHSHVYWYRQLPEEGLKFMVYLQKENIIDESGMPKERFSAEFPKEGPSILRIQQVVRGDSAAYFCASSPGGGREQYFGPGTRLTVT.

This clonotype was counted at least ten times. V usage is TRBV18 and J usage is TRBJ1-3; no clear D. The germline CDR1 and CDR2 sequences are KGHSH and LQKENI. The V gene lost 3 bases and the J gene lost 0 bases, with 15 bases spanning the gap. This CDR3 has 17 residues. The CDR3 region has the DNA TGTGCCAGCTCACCGGTTCTAAGAGAGAGCTCTGGAAACACCATATATTTT. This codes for CASSPVLRESSGNTIYF. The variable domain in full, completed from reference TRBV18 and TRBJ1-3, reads NAGVMQNPRHLVRRRGQEARLRCSPMKGHSHVYWYRQLPEEGLKFMVYLQKENIIDESGMPKERFSAEFPKEGPSILRIQQVVRGDSAAYFCASSPVLRESSGNTIYFGEGSWLTVV.

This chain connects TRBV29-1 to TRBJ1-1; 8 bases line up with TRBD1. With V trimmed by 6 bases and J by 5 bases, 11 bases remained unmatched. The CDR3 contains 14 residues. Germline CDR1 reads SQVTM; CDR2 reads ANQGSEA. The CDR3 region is CSVPFGQGRTEAFF. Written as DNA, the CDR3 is TGCAGCGTCCCCTTCGGACAGGGAAGAACTGAAGCTTTCTTT.

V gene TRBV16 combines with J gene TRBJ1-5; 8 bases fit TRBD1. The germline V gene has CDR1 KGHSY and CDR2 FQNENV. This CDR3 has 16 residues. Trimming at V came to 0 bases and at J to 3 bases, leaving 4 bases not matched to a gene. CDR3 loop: CASSQSRTGNNQPQHF. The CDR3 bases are TGTGCCAGCAGCCAATCAAGGACAGGGAACAATCAGCCCCAGCATTTT.

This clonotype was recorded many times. CDR3 bases: TGTGCCAGCAGCCATAAAACTGACGGCCGAGTCGAGCAGTACTTC. Protein: CASSHKTDGRVEQYF. The rearrangement joins TRBV7-6 to TRBJ2-7; D remains ambiguous. The CDR3 covers 15 residues. V lost 5 bases to trimming and J lost 6 bases, with 20 bases between them. CDR1 and CDR2 from the germline V gene are SGHVS and FNYEAQ.

This chain's CDR3 is CSARVLAGQTQYF. DNA for the CDR3: TGCAGTGCTAGAGTGTTAGCGGGCCAGACCCAGTACTTC. The V call is TRBV20-1, the J call TRBJ2-5; 7 bases are a match to TRBD2. J was trimmed by 6 bases and V by 1 base; bases with no gene match: 5. Germline V gene data show CDR1 as DFQATT and CDR2 as SNEGSKA (reference sequence). CDR3 length: 13 residues.

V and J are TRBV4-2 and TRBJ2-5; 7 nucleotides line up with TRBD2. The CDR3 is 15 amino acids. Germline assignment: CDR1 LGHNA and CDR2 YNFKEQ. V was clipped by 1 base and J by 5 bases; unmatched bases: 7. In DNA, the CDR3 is TGTGCCAGCAGCCAAGTCGGGGGGAGCGTTGAGACCCAGTACTTC. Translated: CASSQVGGSVETQYF.

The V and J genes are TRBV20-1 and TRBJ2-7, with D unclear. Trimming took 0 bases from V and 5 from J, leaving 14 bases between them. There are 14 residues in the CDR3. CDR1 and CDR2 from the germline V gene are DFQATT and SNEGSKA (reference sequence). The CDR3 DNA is TGCAGTGCTAGAGATGTGGGTCCCTGGGACGAGCAGTACTTC. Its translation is CSARDVGPWDEQYF.

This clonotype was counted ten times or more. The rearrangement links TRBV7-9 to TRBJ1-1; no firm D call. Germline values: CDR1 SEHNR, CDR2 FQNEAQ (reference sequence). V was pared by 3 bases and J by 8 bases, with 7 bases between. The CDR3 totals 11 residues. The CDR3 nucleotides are TGTGCCAGCAGCTTTGGCCCAGAAGCTTTCTTT. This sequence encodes CASSFGPEAFF.

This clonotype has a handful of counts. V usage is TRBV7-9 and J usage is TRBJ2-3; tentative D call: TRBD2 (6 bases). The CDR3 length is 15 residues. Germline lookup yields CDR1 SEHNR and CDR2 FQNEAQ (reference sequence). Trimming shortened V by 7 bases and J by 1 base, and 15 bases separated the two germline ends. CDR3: CASTLAIGGTDTQYF. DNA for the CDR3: TGTGCCAGCACCCTAGCGATCGGGGGCACAGATACGCAGTATTTT.

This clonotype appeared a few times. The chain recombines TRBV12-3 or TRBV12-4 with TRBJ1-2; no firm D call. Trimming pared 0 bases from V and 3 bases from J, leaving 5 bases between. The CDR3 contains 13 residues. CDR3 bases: TGTGCCAGCAGTTTAGCACGAGACTATGGCTACACCTTC. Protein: CASSLARDYGYTF.

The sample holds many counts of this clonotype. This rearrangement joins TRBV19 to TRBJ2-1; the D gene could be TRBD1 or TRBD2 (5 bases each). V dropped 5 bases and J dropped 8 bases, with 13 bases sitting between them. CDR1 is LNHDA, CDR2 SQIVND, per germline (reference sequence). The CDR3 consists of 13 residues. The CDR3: CASSELGTDEQFF. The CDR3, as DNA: TGTGCCAGTAGTGAACTAGGGACGGATGAGCAGTTCTTC.

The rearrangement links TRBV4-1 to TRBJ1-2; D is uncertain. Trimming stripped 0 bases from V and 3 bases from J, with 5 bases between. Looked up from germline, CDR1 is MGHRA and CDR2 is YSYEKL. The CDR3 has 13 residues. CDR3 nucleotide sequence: TGCGCCAGCAGCCAAGATGGCTACTATGGCTACACCTTC. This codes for CASSQDGYYGYTF.

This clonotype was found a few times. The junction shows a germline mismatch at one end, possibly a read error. The CDR3 spells CSARDRVSQETQYF. The CDR3 DNA reads TGCAGTGCAAGAGACAGGGTCTCCCAAGAGACCCAGTACTTC. V usage is TRBV20-1 and J usage is TRBJ2-5, with TRBD1 matching 7 bases. Germline V gene lookup returns CDR1 DFQATT and CDR2 SNEGSKA (reference sequence). The length of the CDR3 is 14 residues.